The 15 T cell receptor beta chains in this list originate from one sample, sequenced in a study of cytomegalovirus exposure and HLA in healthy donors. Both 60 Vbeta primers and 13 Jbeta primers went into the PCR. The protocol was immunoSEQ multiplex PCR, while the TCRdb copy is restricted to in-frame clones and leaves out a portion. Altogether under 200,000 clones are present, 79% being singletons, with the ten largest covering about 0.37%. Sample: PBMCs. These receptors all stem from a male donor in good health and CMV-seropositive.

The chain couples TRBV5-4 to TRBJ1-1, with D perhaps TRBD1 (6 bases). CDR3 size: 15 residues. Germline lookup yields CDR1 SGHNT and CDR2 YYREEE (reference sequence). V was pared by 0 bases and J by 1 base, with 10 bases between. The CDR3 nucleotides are TGTGCCAGCAGCTTGGGCTGGGACACGAACACTGAAGCTTTCTTT. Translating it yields CASSLGWDTNTEAFF. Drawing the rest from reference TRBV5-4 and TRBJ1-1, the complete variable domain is ETGVTQSPTHLIKTRGQQVTLRCSSQSGHNTVSWYQQALGQGPQFIFQYYREEENGRGNFPPRFSGLQFPNYSSELNVNALELDDSALYLCASSLGWDTNTEAFFGQGTRLTVV.

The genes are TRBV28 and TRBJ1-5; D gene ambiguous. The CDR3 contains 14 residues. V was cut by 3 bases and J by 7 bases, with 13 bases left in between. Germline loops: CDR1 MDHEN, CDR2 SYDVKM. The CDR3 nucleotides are TGTGCCAGCAGTTTTTGGGGAGGAGGACAGCCCCAGCATTTT. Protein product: CASSFWGGGQPQHF.

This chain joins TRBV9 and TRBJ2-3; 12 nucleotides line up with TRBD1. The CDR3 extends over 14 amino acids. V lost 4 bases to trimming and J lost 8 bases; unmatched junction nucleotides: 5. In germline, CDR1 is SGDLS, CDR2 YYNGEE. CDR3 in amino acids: CASSFGTGGSTQYF. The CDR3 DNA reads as TGTGCCAGCAGCTTCGGGACAGGGGGCAGTACGCAGTATTTT. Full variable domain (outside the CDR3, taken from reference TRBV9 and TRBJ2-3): DSGVTQTPKHLITATGQRVTLRCSPRSGDLSVYWYQQSLDQGLQFLIQYYNGEERAKGNILERFSAQQFPDLHSELNLSSLELGDSALYFCASSFGTGGSTQYFGPGTRLTVL.

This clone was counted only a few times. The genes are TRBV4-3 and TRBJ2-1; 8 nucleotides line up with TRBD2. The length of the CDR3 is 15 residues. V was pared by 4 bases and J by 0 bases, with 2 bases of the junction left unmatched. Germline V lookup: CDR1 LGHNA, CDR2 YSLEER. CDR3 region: CASSRSGSSYNEQFF. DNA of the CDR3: TGCGCCAGCAGCCGCAGCGGGAGCTCCTACAATGAGCAGTTCTTC.

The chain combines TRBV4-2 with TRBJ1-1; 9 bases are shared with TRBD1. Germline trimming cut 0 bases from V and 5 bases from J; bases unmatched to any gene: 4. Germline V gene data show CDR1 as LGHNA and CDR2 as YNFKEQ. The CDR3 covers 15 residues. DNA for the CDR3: TGTGCCAGCAGCCAAGATACAGGGGGCTTTACTGAAGCTTTCTTT. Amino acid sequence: CASSQDTGGFTEAFF.

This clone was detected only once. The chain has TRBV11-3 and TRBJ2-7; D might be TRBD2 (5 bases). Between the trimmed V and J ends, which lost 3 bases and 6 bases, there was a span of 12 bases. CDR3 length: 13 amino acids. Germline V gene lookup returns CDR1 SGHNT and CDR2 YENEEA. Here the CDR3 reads CASSFASSSEQYF. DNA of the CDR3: TGTGCCAGCAGCTTCGCATCTAGCTCCGAGCAGTACTTC.

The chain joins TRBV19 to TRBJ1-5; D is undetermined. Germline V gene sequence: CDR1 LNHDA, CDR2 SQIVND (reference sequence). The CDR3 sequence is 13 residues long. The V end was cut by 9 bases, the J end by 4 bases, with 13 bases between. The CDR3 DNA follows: TGTGCCAGCAAGGACGGGGTGAATCAGCCCCAGCATTTT. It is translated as CASKDGVNQPQHF.

In DNA form, the CDR3 reads TGTGCCAGCAGGGACAGGGGGAGGACTGAAGCTTTCTTT. Encoded protein: CASRDRGRTEAFF. J is TRBJ1-1 and V is TRBV7-2; TRBD1 agrees at 10 bases. Losses at the gene ends were 6 bases for V and 5 bases for J; bases not matched to a gene: 3. CDR3 size: 13 residues. Germline V lookup: CDR1 SGHTA, CDR2 FQGNSA.

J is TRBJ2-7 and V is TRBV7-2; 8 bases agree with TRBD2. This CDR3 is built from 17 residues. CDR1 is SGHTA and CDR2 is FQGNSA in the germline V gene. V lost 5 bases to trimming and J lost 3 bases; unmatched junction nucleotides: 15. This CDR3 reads CASSRGGAGREVYEQYF. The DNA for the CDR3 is TGTGCCAGCAGCCGCGGGGGAGCTGGGCGGGAGGTCTACGAGCAGTACTTC.

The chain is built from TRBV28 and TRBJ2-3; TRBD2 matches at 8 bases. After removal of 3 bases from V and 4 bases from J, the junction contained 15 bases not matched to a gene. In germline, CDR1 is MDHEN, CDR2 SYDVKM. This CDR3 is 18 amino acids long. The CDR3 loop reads CASSLGASGLSRPDTQYF. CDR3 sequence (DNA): TGTGCCAGCAGTTTGGGGGCTAGCGGGCTCTCCCGTCCAGATACGCAGTATTTT.

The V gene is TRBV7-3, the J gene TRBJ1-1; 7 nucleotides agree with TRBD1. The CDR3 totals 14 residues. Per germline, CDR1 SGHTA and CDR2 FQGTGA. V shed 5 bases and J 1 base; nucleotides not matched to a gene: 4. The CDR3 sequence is CASSHRQGNTEAFF. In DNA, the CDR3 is TGTGCCAGCAGCCATCGACAGGGGAACACTGAAGCTTTCTTT.

CDR3 loop: CASSPKQGNTEAFF. The CDR3 region has the DNA TGTGCCAGCTCACCAAAACAGGGGAACACTGAAGCTTTCTTT. The chain uses TRBV18 and TRBJ1-1; TRBD1 is a possible D gene (6 bases). The V gene's germline CDR1 is KGHSH and CDR2 LQKENI. Trimming left V 2 bases short and J 1 base short, with 8 bases between. This CDR3 has 14 residues. The full variable domain, with the rest looked up from reference TRBV18 and TRBJ1-1, is NAGVMQNPRHLVRRRGQEARLRCSPMKGHSHVYWYRQLPEEGLKFMVYLQKENIIDESGMPKERFSAEFPKEGPSILRIQQVVRGDSAAYFCASSPKQGNTEAFFGQGTRLTVV.

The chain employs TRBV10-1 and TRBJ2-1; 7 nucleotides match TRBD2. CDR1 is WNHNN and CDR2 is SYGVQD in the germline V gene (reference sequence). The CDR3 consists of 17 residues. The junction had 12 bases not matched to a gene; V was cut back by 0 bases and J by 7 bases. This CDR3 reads CASSESMTSNMVNEQFF. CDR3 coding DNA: TGCGCCAGCAGTGAGTCCATGACTAGCAATATGGTGAATGAGCAGTTCTTC.

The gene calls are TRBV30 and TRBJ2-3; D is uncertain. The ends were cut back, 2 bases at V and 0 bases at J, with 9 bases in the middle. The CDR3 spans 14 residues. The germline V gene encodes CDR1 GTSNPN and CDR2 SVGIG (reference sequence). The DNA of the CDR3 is TGTGCCTGGAGTCACAAGATTAGCACAGATACGCAGTATTTT. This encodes CAWSHKISTDTQYF.

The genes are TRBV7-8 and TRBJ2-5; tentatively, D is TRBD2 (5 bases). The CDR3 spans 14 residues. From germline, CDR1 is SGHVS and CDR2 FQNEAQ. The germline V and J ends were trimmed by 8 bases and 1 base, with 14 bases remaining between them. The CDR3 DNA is TGTGCCAGCTCACTTCGGGGTTTCCAAGAGACCCAGTACTTC. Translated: CASSLRGFQETQYF. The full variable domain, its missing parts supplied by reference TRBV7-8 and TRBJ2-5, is GAGVSQSPRYKVAKRGQDVALRCDPISGHVSLFWYQQALGQGPEFLTYFQNEAQLDKSGLPSDRFFAERPEGSVSTLKIQRTQQEDSAVYLCASSLRGFQETQYFGPGTRLLVL.